This TCR beta chain appears in the sequencing data of a study of blood T cells in healthy people across ages. Broader study findings: Total diversity from one million sequenced T cells was likely underestimated. Significant beta diversity loss was already apparent by age approximately 40, declining roughly linearly. With unsorted PBMCs, a conclusive comparison of naive versus antigen-experienced cells was not possible.

A second PCR of about 7 to 11 cycles used a sample-barcoded 5' primer and a J-beta primer mix. The authors tagged each cDNA molecule using a template-switch adaptor with 12 random nucleotides. One entry per CDR3 protein results from TCRdb running MiXCR on the 5' RACE reads. The data contain 850,000 or so distinct CDR3 sequences, under 30% of them singletons. As concerns this clonotype: The antigen remains undetermined.

V lost 1 base, J lost 4 bases, and 13 bases lay in between. The CDR3 covers 15 residues. CDR1 and CDR2 (germline): SEHNR, FQNEAQ (reference sequence). The sequence came from a woman aged 80 or over in good health. Input material: blood. The chain couples TRBV7-9 to TRBJ1-2, with unresolved D. CDR3 in DNA: TGTGCCAGCAGCTTAGTTGAACATCGAGGCTATGGCTACACCTTC. Encoded protein: CASSLVEHRGYGYTF.